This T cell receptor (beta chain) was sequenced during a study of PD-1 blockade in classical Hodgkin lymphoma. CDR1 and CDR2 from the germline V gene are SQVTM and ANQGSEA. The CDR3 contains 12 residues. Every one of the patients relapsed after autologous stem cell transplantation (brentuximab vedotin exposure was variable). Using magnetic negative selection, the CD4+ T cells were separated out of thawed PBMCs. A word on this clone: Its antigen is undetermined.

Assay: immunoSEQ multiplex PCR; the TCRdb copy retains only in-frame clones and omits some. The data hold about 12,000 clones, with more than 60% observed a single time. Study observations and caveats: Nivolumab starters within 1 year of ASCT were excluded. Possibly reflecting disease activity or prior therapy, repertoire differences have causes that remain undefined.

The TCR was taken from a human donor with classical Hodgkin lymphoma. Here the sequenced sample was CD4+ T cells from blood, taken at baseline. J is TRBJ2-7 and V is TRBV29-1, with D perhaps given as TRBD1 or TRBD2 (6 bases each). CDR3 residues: CSVKRGAYEQYF. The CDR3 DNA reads TGCAGTGTAAAGAGGGGGGCCTACGAGCAGTACTTC.